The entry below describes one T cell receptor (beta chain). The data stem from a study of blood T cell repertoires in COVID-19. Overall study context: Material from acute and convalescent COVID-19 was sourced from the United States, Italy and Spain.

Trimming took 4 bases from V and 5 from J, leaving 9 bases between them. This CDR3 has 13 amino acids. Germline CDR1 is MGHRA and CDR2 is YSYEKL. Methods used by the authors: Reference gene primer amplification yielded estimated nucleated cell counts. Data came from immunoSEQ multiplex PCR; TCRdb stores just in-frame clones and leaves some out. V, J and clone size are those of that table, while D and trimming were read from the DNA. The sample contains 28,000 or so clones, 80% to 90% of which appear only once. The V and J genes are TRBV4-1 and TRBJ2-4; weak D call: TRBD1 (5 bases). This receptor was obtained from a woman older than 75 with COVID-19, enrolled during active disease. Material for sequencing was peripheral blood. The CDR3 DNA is TGCGCCAGCAGCCCAACCAGGGAAAACATTCAGTACTTC. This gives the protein CASSPTRENIQYF.